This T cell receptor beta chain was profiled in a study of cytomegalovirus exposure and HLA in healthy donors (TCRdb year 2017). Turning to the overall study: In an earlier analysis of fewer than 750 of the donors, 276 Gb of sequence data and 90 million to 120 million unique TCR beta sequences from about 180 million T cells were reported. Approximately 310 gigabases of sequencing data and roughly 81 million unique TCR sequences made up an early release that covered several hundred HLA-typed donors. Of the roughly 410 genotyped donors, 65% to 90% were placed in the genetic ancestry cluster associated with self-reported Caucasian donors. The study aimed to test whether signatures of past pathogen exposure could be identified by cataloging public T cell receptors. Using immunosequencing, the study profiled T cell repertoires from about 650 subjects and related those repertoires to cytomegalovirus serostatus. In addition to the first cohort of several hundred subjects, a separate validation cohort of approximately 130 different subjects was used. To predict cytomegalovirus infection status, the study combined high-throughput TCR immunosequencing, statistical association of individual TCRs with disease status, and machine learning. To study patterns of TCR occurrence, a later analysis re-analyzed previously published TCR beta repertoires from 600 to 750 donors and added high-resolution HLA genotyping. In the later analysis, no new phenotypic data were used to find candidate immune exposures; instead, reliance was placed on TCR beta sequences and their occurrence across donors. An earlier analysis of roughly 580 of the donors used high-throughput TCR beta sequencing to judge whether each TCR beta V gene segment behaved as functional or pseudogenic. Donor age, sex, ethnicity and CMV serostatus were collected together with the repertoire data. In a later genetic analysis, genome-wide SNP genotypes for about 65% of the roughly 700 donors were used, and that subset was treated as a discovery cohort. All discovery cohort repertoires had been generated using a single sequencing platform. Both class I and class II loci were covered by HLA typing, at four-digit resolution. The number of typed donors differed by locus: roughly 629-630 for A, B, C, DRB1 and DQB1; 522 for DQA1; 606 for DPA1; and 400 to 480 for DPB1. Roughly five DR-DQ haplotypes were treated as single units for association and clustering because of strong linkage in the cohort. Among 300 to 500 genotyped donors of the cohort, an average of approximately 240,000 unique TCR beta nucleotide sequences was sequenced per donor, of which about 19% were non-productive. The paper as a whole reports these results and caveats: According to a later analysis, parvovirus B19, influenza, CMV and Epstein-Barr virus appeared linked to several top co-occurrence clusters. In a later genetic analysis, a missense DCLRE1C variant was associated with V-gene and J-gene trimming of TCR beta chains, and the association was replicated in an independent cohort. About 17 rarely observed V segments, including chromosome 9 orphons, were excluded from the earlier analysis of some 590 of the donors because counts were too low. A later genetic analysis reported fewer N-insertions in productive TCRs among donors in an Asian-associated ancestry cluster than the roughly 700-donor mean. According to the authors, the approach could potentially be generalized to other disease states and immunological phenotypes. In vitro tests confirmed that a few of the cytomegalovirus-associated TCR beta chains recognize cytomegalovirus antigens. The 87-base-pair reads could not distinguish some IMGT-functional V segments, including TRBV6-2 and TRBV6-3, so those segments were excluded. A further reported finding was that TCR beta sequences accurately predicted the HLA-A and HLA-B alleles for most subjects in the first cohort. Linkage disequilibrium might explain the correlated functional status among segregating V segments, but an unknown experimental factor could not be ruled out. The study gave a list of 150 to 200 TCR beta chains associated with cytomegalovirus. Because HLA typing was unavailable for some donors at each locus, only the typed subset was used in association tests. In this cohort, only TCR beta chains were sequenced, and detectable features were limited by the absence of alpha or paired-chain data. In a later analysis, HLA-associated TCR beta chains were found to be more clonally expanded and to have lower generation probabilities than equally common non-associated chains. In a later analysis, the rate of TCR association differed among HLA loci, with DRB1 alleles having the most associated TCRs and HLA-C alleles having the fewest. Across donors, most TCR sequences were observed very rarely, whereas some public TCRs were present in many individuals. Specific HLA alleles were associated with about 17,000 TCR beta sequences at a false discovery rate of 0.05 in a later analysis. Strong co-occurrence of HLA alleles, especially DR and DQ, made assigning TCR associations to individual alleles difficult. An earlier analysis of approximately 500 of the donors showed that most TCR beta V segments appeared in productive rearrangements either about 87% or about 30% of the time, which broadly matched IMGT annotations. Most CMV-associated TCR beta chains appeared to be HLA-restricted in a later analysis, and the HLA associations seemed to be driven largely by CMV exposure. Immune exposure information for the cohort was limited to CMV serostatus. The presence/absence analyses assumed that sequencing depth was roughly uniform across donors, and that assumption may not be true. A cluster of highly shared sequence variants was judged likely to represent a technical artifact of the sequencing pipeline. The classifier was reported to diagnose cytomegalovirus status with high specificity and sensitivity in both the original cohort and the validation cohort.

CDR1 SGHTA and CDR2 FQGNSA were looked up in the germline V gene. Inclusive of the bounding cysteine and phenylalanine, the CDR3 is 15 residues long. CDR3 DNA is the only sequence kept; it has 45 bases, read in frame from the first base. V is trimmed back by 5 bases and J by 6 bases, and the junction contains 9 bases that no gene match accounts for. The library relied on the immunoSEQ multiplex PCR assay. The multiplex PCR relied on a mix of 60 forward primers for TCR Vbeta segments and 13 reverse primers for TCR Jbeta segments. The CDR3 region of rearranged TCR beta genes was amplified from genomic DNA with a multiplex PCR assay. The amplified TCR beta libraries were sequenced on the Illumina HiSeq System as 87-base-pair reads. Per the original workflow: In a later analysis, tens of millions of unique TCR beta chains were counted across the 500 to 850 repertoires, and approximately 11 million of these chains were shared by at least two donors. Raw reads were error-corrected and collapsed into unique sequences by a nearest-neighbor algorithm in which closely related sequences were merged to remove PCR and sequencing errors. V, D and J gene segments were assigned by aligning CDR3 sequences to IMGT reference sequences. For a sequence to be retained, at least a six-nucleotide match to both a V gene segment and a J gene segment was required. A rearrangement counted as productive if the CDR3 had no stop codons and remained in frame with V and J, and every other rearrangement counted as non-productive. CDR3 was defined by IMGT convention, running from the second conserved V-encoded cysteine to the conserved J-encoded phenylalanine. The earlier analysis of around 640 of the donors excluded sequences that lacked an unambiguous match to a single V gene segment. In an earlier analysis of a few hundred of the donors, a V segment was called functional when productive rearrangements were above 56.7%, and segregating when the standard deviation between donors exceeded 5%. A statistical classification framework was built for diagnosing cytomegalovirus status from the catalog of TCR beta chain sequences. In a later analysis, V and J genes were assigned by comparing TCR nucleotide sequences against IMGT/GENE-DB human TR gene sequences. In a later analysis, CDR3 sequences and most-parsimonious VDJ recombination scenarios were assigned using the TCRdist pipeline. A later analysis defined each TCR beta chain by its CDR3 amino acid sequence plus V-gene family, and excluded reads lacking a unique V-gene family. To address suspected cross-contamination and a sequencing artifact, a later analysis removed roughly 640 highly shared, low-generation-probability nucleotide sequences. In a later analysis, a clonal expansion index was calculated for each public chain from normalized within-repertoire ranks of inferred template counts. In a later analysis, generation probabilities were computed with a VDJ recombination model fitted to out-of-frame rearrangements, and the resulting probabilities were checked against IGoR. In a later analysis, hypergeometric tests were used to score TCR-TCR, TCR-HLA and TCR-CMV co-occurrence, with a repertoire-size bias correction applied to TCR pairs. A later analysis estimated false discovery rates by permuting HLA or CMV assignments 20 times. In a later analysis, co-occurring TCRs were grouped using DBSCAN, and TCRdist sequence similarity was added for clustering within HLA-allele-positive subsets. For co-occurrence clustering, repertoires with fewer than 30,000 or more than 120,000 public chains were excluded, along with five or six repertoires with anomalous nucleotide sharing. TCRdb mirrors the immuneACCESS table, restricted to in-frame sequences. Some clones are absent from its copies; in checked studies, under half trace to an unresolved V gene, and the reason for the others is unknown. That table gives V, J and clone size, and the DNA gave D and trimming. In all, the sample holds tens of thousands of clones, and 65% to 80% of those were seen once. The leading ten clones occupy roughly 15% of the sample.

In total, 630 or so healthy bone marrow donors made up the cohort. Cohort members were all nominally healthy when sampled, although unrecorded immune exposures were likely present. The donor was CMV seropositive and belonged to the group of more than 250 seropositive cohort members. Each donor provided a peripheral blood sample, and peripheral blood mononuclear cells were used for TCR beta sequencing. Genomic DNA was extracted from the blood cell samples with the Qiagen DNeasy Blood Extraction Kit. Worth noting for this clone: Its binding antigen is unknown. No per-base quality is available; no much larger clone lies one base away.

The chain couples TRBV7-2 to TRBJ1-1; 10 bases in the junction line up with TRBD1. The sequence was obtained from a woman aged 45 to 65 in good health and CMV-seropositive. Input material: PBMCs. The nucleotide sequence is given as TGTGCCAGCAGCCCGGGGACAGGGGAGGTCGCTGAAGCTTTCTTT. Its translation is CASSPGTGEVAEAFF.